This T cell receptor (beta chain) stems from a study of shared clonotypes between healthy human individuals. Findings and caveats of the study: Despite large depth, rarefaction showed incomplete sorted-subset sequencing.

Germline V gene data show CDR1 as SGHRS and CDR2 as YFSETQ. Trimming removed 4 bases at V and 4 bases at J, with 10 bases between. The CDR3 loop spans 13 amino acids. This clone has more than one count but fewer than ten. Its antigen is unidentified. Per the study methods: Filtering differed since immunoSEQ provided only junctions, with no quality scores. Sequenced by immunoSEQ multiplex PCR; TCRdb stores in-frame clones only, minus some. V and J calls and clone size follow that table, whereas D and trimming were derived from the DNA. The sample lists about 1 million clones; roughly 80% were seen once.

The sequenced material came from memory CD4+ T cells sorted from blood. Subset described: CD45RA-negative fraction. The sequence came from a young man in good health. The V gene is TRBV5-1, the J gene TRBJ2-3; possibly TRBD2 for D (5 bases). The CDR3 loop reads CASSPERADTQYF. Written as DNA, the CDR3 is TGCGCCAGCAGCCCTGAGAGGGCAGATACGCAGTATTTT.